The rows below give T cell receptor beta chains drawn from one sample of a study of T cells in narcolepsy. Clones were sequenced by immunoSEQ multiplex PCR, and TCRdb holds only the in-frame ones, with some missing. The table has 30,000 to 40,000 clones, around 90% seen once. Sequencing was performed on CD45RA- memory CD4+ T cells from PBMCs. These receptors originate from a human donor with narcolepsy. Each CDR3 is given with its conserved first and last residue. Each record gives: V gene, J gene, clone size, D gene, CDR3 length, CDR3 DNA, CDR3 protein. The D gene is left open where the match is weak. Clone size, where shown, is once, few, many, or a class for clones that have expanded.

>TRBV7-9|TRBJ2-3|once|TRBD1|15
TGTGCCAGCAGCCTAGAGGGACAGTTCACAGATACGCAGTATTTT
CASSLEGQFTDTQYF
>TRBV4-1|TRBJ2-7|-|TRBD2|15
TGCGCCAGCAGCCGAGGGACTAGCGGGACCTACGAGCAGTACTTC
CASSRGTSGTYEQYF
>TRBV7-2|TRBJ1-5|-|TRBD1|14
TGTGCCAGCAACCCGGGACAGGGAGATCAGCCCCAGCATTTT
CASNPGQGDQPQHF
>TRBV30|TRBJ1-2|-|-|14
TGTGCCTGGAGGGGGGTTTCAGACCACTATGGCTACACCTTC
CAWRGVSDHYGYTF
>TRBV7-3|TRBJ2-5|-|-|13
TGTGCCAGCGGAACCGGTGGCCCCGGGACCCAGTACTTC
CASGTGGPGTQYF
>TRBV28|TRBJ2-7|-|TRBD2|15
TGTGCCAGCATGGGGGGGATCCTTCGGAGCTACGAGCAGTACTTC
CASMGGILRSYEQYF
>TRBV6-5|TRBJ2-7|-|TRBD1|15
TGTGCCAGCAGCCTAACCGGGACAGGGAAGTACGAGCAGTACTTC
CASSLTGTGKYEQYF
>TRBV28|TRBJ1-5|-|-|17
TGTGCCAGCAGTTTCCCCCCCAGAGTACGTAGCAATCAGCCCCAGCATTTT
CASSFPPRVRSNQPQHF
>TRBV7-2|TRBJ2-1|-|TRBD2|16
TGTGCCAGCAGCTTACAGGGACTAGTGGGCTACAATGAGCAGTTCTTC
CASSLQGLVGYNEQFF
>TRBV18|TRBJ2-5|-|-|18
TGTGCCAGCTCACCGGAGGGGCGCAGTCCCCTGTACCAAGAGACCCAGTACTTC
CASSPEGRSPLYQETQYF
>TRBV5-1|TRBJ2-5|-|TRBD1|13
TGCGCCAGCAGCGGGGACAGGCAGGGTACCCAGTACTTC
CASSGDRQGTQYF
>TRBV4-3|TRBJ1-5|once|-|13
TGCGCCAGCAGCCGGGACCTCAATCAGCCCCAGCATTTT
CASSRDLNQPQHF
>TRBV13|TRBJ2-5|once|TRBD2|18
TGTGCCAGCAGCTTAGGGACCGTTGTAGGACTAGGGCAAGAGACCCAGTACTTC
CASSLGTVVGLGQETQYF
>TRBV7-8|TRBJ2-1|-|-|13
TGTGCCAGCAGTTCAACCAGGGGGGATGAGCAGTTCTTC
CASSSTRGDEQFF
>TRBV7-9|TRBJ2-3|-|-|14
TGTGCCAGCGAAAGCGGAACTAGCACAGATACGCAGTATTTT
CASESGTSTDTQYF
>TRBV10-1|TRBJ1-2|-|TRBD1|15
TGCGCCAGCAGTAACGACAGGGCCTACAACTATGGCTACACCTTC
CASSNDRAYNYGYTF
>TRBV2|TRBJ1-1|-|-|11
TGTGCCAGCAGTCGGAACACTGAAGCTTTCTTT
CASSRNTEAFF
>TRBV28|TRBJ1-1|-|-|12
TGTGCCAGCAGTTTAAGGAACACTGAAGCTTTCTTT
CASSLRNTEAFF
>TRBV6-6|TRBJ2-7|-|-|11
TGTGCCAGCAGTTACTCGGACGAGCAGTACTTC
CASSYSDEQYF
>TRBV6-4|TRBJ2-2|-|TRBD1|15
TGTGCCAGCAGCCGGGACAGACTGAACACCGGGGAGCTGTTTTTT
CASSRDRLNTGELFF
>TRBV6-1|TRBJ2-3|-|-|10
TGTGCCAGCGCCTCGGCGGCGCAGTATTTT
CASASAAQYF
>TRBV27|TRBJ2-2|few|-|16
TGTGCCAGCAGTTTAGGCGACACGCTGGGCACCGGGGAGCTGTTTTTT
CASSLGDTLGTGELFF
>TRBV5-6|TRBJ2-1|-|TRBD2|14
TGTGCCAGCAGCTTGGACGGGAGGGGCAATGAGCAGTTCTTC
CASSLDGRGNEQFF
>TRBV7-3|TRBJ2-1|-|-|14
TGTGCCAGCAGTCCCAGCCGGGACGTCTATGAGCAGTTCTTC
CASSPSRDVYEQFF
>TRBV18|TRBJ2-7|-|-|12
TGTGCCAGCTCACCAACAGGGACCGAGCAGTACTTC
CASSPTGTEQYF
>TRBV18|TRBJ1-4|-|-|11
TGTGCCAGCTCAGGGAACGAAAAACTGTTTTTT
CASSGNEKLFF
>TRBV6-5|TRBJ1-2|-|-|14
TGTGCCAGCAGTGTAGGCTTAAGAGACTATGGCTACACCTTC
CASSVGLRDYGYTF
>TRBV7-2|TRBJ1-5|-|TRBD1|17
TGTGCCAGCAGCTTAGCGTTAGGGGGCCGGGGCAATCAGCCCCAGCATTTT
CASSLALGGRGNQPQHF
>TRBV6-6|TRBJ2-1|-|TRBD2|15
TGTGCCAGCAGCCGGGGACTAGCGGGAGAAAGTGAGCAGTTCTTC
CASSRGLAGESEQFF
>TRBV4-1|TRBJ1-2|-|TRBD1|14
TGCGCCTGTGACTGGACAGGGGTTAACTATGGCTACACCTTC
CACDWTGVNYGYTF
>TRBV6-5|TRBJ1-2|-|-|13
TGTGCCAGCAGTTACCTGGGATGGAGGGGCTACACCTTC
CASSYLGWRGYTF
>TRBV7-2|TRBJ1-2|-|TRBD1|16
TGTGCCAGCAGCCCAGACAGGGGGCGGTTAAGGGATGGCTACACCTTC
CASSPDRGRLRDGYTF
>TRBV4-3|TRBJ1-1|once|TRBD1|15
TGCGCCAGCCGCACCGTACAGGGGTTAAGCACTGAAGCTTTCTTT
CASRTVQGLSTEAFF
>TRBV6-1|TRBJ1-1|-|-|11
TGTGCCAGCAGTCAGGGGACTGAAGCTTTCTTT
CASSQGTEAFF
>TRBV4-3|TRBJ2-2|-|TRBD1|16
TGCGCCAGCAGCCAACGACAGGGGGCGTTTACCGGGGAGCTGTTTTTT
CASSQRQGAFTGELFF
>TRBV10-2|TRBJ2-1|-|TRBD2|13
TGCGCCAGCAGTTCCGGCGGGAGGGGTGAGCAGTTCTTC
CASSSGGRGEQFF
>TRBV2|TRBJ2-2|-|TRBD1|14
TGTGCCAGCAGTGACAGGGGGCGGACCGGGGAGCTGTTTTTT
CASSDRGRTGELFF
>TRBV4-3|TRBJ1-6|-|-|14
TGCGCCAGCAGCCAAGTACTGGCCAATTCACCCCTCCACTTT
CASSQVLANSPLHF
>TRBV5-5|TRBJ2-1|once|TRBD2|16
TGTGCCAGCACTCAATGGGCGGGGGACTCCTACAATGAGCAGTTCTTC
CASTQWAGDSYNEQFF